The clone carrying this T cell receptor (beta chain) was seen a few times. This sample is drawn from a study of blood T cell repertoires in COVID-19. TCRdb keeps only in-frame clones here, not all; method: immunoSEQ multiplex PCR. The sample consists of some 120,000 clones, 75% to 90% of them appearing once. V was pared by 0 bases and J by 4 bases, with 10 bases between. Per germline, CDR1 SGDLS and CDR2 YYNGEE. The CDR3 runs to 14 residues. The sample taken for sequencing was peripheral blood. V usage is TRBV9 and J usage is TRBJ1-2; D is undetermined. The sequence derives from a woman between 65 and 79 years old with acute or convalescent COVID-19. CDR3 in DNA: TGTGCCAGCAGCGTAGCTACACAGAGCTATGGCTACACCTTC. Translated: CASSVATQSYGYTF.